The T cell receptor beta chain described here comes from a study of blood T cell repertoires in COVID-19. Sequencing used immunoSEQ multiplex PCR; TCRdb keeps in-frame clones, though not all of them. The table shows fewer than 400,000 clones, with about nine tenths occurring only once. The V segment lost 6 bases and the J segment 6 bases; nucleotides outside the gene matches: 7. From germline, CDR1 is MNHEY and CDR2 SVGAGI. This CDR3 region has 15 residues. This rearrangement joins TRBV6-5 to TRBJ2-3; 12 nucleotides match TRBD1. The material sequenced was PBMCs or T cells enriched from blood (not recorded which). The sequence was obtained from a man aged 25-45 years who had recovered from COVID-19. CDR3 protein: CASRPPGQGADTQYF. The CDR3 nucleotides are TGTGCCAGCAGGCCTCCGGGACAGGGGGCTGATACGCAGTATTTT.